A single T cell receptor (beta chain) is shown here with its context. This clone's antigen is unknown. Qualities for individual bases were not recorded, and no much larger clone is one base off. These data are taken from a study of immune evolution from preneoplasia to lung adenocarcinoma (dated by TCRdb to the early 2020s). Context from the whole study: No AAH lesions showed HLA loss of heterozygosity, compared with 5.5% to 8% of AIS, around 15% of MIA and around a third of ADC lesions. The study combined immune gene expression, TCR sequencing and multiplex immunofluorescence to profile immune contexture across lung adenocarcinoma precursors and invasive adenocarcinoma. Resected precursor lesions (AAH, AIS, MIA) and invasive adenocarcinomas were compared with paired morphologically normal lung tissue. Sample size was determined by specimen availability and not by a prior power calculation. The immune data were integrated with whole exome sequencing and methylation data obtained from the same cohort of nodules. In total, the cohort included some 50 patients with pulmonary nodules, all of whom underwent surgical resection. The TCR sequencing data were obtained from 51 patients. The study reported that about a hundred samples were used for TCR sequencing. Class I HLA alleles were inferred from exome data with POLYSOLVER, and allele-specific HLA loss was detected with LOHHLA. Results the study describes overall, beyond this receptor: Normal lung had the highest top T cell clone frequencies, and these frequencies appeared to fall progressively from AAH through AIS, MIA and invasive adenocarcinoma. Because all patients were from Japan and China, applicability to Western populations was uncertain. Clonality was highest in normal lung, while later-stage lesions appeared to have lower clonality but higher T cell density and diversity. Findings were based on association rather than direct causation; larger cohorts with long-term follow-up and longitudinal biopsies were deemed needed. Compared with EGFR-mutant or double wild-type lesions, KRAS-mutant nodules had the highest T cell clonality.

TCR beta CDR3 regions were sequenced from DNA using the immunoSEQ hsTCRbeta Kit. In the paper's pipeline: The ImmunoSEQ Analyzer was used to analyse the TCR sequencing data. T cell clonality was defined as 1 minus Pielou's evenness, as computed on productive rearrangements. T cell diversity was measured with the inverse Simpson index on productive templates. T cell density was defined as TCR beta template counts normalized to usable DNA, with usable DNA estimated by amplification and sequencing of housekeeping genes. Two-sided Kruskal-Wallis tests were used to compare TCR metrics between histologic stages. The clones in this table, taken by TCRdb from immuneACCESS, are in-frame only. Not every clone is retained; where verified, under half of the shortfall comes from an unresolved V gene, and the cause of the rest is unknown. The DNA was the basis for D and trimming; V, J and clone size are from that table. This sample is represented by about 4,900 clones; 85% to 90% of them were singletons. 2% to 2.5% of the sample is taken by the ten largest.

For CDR1 and CDR2, the germline V gene lists SGHVS and FQNEAQ. The cysteine opens and the phenylalanine closes a CDR3 of 14 amino acids. CDR3 DNA only is kept here, 42 bases in frame from base 1. The germline ends are 10 bases apart after V is trimmed by 0 bases and J by 8 bases. Patients underwent resection in Japan or China between about 2013 and 2017. Histologic diagnosis of each case was confirmed independently by two lung cancer pathologists on H&E slides. For nucleic acid extraction, premalignant or tumor cells were enriched by macro-dissection following pathologic assessment. FFPE tissue was used for DNA isolation with the AllPrep DNA/RNA FFPE Kit.

This clonotype was obtained from an older person with lung adenocarcinoma. The V and J genes are TRBV7-8 and TRBJ1-4; a weak D assignment points to TRBD1 (6 bases agree). Sequencing was done on a sample of FFPE atypical adenomatous hyperplasia tissue from the lung. The meaning of the sample's cell subset or site label: atypical adenomatous hyperplasia (AAH), lung preneoplasia. Read as DNA, the sequence is TGTGCCAGCAGCTTAGCACAGGGTGGGGAAAAACTGTTTTTT. Its product reads: CASSLAQGGEKLFF.